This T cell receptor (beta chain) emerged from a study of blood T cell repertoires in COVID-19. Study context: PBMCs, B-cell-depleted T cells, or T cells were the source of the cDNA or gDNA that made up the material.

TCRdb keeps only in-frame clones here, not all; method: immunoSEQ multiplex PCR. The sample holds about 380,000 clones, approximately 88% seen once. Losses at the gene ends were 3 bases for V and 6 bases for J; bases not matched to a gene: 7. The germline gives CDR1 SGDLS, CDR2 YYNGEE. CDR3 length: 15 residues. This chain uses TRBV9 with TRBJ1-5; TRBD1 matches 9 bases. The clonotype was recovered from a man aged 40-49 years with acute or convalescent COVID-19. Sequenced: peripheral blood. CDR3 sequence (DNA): TGTGCCAGCAGCGCGTCCGGGACAGGGATTCAGCCCCAGCATTTT. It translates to CASSASGTGIQPQHF. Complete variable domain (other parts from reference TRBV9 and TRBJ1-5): DSGVTQTPKHLITATGQRVTLRCSPRSGDLSVYWYQQSLDQGLQFLIQYYNGEERAKGNILERFSAQQFPDLHSELNLSSLELGDSALYFCASSASGTGIQPQHFGDGTRLSIL.